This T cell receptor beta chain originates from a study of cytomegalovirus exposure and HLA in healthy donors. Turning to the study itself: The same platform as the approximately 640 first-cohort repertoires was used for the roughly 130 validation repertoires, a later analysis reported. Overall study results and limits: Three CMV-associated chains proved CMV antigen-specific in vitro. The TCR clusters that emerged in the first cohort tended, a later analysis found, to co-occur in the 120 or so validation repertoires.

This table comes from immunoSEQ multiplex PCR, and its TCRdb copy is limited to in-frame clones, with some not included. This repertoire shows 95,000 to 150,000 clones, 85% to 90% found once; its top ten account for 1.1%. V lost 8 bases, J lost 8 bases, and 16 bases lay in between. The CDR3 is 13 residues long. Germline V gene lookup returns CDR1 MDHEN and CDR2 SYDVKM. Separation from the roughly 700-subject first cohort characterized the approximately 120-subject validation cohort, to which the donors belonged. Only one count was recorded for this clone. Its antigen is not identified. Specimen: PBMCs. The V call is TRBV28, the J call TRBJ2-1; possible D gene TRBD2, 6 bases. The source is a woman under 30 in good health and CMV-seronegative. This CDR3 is CASSFLGGDEQFF. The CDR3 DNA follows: TGTGCCAGCTCCTTTTTGGGGGGTGATGAGCAGTTCTTC. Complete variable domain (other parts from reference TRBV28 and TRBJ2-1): DVKVTQSSRYLVKRTGEKVFLECVQDMDHENMFWYRQDPGLGLRLIYFSYDVKMKEKGDIPEGYSVSREKKERFSLILESASTNQTSMYLCASSFLGGDEQFFGPGTRLTVL.